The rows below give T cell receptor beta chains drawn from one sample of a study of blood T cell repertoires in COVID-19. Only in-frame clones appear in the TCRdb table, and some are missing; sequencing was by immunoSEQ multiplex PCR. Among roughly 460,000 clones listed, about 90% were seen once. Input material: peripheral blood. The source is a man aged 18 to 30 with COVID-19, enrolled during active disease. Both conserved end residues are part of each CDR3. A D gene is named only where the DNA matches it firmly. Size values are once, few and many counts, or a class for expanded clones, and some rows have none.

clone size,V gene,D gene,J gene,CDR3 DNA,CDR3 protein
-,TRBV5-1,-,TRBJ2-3,TGCGCCAGCAGCTCCCCGGGCACAGATACGCAGTATTTT,CASSSPGTDTQYF
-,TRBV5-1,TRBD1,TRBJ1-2,TGCGCCAGCAGCGTCGACAGGGAAGCTAACTATGGCTACACCTTC,CASSVDREANYGYTF
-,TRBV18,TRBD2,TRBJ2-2,TGTGCCAGCTCACCAATTACGGGGGGAACACCGTGGGAGCTGTTTTTT,CASSPITGGTPWELFF
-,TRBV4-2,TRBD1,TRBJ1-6,TGTGCCAGCAGCCAAGTTGGTACGGGACAGGGAGCCAATTCACCCCTCCACTTT,CASSQVGTGQGANSPLHF
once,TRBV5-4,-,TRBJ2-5,TGTGCCAGCAGCTTGGGCAGTCAAGAGACCCAGTACTTC,CASSLGSQETQYF
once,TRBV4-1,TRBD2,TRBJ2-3,TGCGCCAGCAGCCAATCTAGCGGGGGGGCAAGAGATACGCAGTATTTT,CASSQSSGGARDTQYF
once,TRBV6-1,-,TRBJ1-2,TGTGCCAGCAGTGAAGCAGGAGGACAGAGCTATGGCTACACCTTC,CASSEAGGQSYGYTF
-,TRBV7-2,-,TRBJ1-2,TGTGCCAGCAGCTTTCTCGACAGTCGTGGCAGCTCCTTC,CASSFLDSRGSSF
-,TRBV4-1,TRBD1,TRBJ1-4,TGCGCCAGCAGCCAGCGAACAGGGGGTAATGAAAAACTGTTTTTT,CASSQRTGGNEKLFF
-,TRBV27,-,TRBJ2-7,TGTGCCAGCAGTTCCACCTACGAGCAGTACTTC,CASSSTYEQYF
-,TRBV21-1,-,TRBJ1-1,TGTGCCAGCAGCCCTACCATGGTCCTCCAAGCTTTCTTT,CASSPTMVLQAFF
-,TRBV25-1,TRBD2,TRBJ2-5,TGTGCCAGCAGTGAACGGGGGGGGTTTCGGGAGACCCAGTACTTC,CASSERGGFRETQYF
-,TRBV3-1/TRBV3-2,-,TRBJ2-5,TGTGCCAGCAGCCCCGGGGTCCAAGAGACCCAGTACTTC,CASSPGVQETQYF
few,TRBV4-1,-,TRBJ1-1,TGCGCCAGCAGCCAAGATCGGCGGGGGGCAAACACTGAAGCTTTCTTT,CASSQDRRGANTEAFF
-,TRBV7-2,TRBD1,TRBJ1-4,TGTGCCAGCAGCTTAGGGGTGACAGGGATGAATGAAAAACTGTTTTTT,CASSLGVTGMNEKLFF
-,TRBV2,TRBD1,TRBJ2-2,TGTGCCAGCGCAACAGGGGCGATTAACACCGGGGAGCTGTTTTTT,CASATGAINTGELFF
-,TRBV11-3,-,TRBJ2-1,TGTGCCAGCAGCCTATCCGGGACTCTCCAGATAAATGAGCAGTTCTTC,CASSLSGTLQINEQFF
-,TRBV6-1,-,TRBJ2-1,TGTGCCAGCAGTGAATGGAAAGCTAGCTCCTACAATGAGCAGTTCTTC,CASSEWKASSYNEQFF
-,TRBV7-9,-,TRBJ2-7,TGTGCCAGCAGCCCCCCGGCAGGGTGGGGCGAGCAGTACTTC,CASSPPAGWGEQYF
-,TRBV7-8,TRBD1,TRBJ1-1,TGTGCCAGCAGCTTGACCCGGGACAGGGTAAGAACGAACACTGAAGCTTTCTTT,CASSLTRDRVRTNTEAFF
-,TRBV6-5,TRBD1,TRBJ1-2,TGTGCCAGCAGTCGACAGGGGTTGGAGTCTGGCTACACCTTC,CASSRQGLESGYTF
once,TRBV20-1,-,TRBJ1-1,TGCAGTGCTAGAAAACAGACTGAAGCTTTCTTT,CSARKQTEAFF